This T cell receptor (beta chain) was captured by sequencing in a study of T-cell memory formation after mild COVID-19. TCRdb fed the 5' RACE reads into MiXCR, producing one record per CDR3 protein. The data hold roughly 550,000 distinct CDR3 sequences, with roughly 22% observed a single time. V shed 6 bases and J shed 5 bases, with 19 bases lying between them. The V gene's germline CDR1 is MNHEY and CDR2 SMNVEV (reference sequence). The CDR3 runs to 15 residues. This clonotype has a handful of counts. The receptor comes from an adult woman who had mild COVID-19 (a few samples of this study predate the infection). Cell type and time point are not known. The rearrangement links TRBV27 to TRBJ1-2, with D possibly TRBD1 on 5 matching bases. The sample consisted of PBMCs or a T cell subset sorted from them (not recorded which). The DNA for the CDR3 is TGTGCCAGCAGAGATCAGGGACTCGCTTTATATGGCTACACCTTC. Translation: CASRDQGLALYGYTF.